The 6 T cell receptor beta chains reported below all come from one sample, sequenced in a study of Graves' ophthalmopathy and Graves' hyperthyroidism. TCR beta CDR3 regions were amplified from RNA transcripts. First-round RT-PCR employed HTBI primers, with a second-round multiplex PCR after it. TCRdb re-called the multiplex PCR reads through MiXCR, storing one row per CDR3 protein. The sample records fewer than 600,000 distinct CDR3 sequences, 13% to 15% being singletons. The material sequenced was blood. These receptors all come from a woman under 40 with Graves' ophthalmopathy.

This clonotype was seen at least ten times. The J gene is TRBJ1-3, the V gene TRBV30; 7 bases are shared with TRBD1. V lost 6 bases and J lost 0; bases outside the gene matches: 5. CDR3 length: 14 amino acids. Germline V CDR1 and CDR2: GTSNPN, SVGIG (reference sequence). As DNA, the CDR3 is TGTGCCTGCGCGACAGGGCCCTCTGGAAACACCATATATTTT. Its protein is CACATGPSGNTIYF.

This clonotype was detected many times. The gene calls are TRBV12-3 or TRBV12-4 and TRBJ2-7; 10 positions match TRBD2. V was clipped by 7 bases and J by 7 bases; unmatched bases: 10. The CDR3 is 14 amino acids. CDR3 sequence: CASKVASGSREQYF. The CDR3 DNA reads TGTGCCAGCAAGGTGGCTAGCGGGAGTCGAGAGCAGTACTTC.

This clonotype came up many times. The V gene is TRBV20-1, the J gene TRBJ1-6; 9 nucleotides align to TRBD1. This CDR3 is built from 16 residues. The J segment lost 5 bases and the V segment lost 3 bases, leaving 8 bases of the junction unmatched. Germline CDR1 reads DFQATT; CDR2 reads SNEGSKA (reference sequence). The CDR3 reads CSAREQGALHNSPLHF. CDR3 coding DNA: TGCAGTGCTAGGGAACAGGGGGCCCTACATAATTCACCCCTCCACTTT.

Many counts were recorded for this clonotype. This rearrangement joins TRBV10-3 to TRBJ1-1, with D possibly being TRBD1 (6 bases). This CDR3 region has 13 residues. V lost 4 bases, J lost 1 base, and 7 bases lay in between. Germline CDR1 reads ENHRY; CDR2 reads SYGVKD. CDR3 sequence (DNA): TGTGCCATCAGTGTACAGGGGAACACTGAAGCTTTCTTT. Amino acids: CAISVQGNTEAFF.

This chain links TRBV6-5 with TRBJ2-7, with 7 bases identical to TRBD2. Germline-derived CDR1 and CDR2 are MNHEY and SVGAGI. The CDR3 contains 15 residues. V lost 0 bases and J lost 4; bases outside the gene matches: 6. CDR3 residues: CASSYSAGAEYEQYF. The CDR3 DNA reads TGTGCCAGCAGTTACTCGGCGGGAGCTGAGTACGAGCAGTACTTC.

This clonotype was detected ten times or more. The V and J genes are TRBV11-2 and TRBJ2-2; D is unresolved. Germline V gene data show CDR1 as SGHAT and CDR2 as FQNNGV. The length of the CDR3 is 14 residues. V shed 5 bases and J shed 3 bases, with 10 bases lying between them. The CDR3 DNA is TGTGCCAGCAGCCCCGCGGCGTACACCGGGGAGCTGTTTTTT. Amino acids: CASSPAAYTGELFF.